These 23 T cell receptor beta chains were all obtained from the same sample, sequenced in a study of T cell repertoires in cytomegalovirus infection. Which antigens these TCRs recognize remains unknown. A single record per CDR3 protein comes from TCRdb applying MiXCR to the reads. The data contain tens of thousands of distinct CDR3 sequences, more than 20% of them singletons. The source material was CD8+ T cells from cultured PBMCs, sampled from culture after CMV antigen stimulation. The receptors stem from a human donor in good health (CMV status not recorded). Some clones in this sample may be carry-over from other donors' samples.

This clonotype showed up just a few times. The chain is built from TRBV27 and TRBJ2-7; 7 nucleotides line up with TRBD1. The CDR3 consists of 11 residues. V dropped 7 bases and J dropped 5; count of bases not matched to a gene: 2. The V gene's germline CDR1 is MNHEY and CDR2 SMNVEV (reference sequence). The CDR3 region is CASTQGDEQYF. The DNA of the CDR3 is TGTGCCAGCACCCAGGGGGACGAGCAGTACTTC.

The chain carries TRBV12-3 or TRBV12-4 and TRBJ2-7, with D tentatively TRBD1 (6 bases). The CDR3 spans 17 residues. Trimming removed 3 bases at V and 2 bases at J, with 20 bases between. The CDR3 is CASSFDSRDKIAYEQYF. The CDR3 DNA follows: TGTGCCAGCAGTTTCGATTCCCGGGACAAAATCGCCTACGAGCAGTACTTC.

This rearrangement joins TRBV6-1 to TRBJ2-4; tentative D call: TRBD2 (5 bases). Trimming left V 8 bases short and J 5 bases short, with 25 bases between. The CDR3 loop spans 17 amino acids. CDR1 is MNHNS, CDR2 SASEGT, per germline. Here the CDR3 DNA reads TGTGCCAGCCCCCCCGACCGGTCTAGCAAGCCAGAAAACATTCAGTACTTC. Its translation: CASPPDRSSKPENIQYF.

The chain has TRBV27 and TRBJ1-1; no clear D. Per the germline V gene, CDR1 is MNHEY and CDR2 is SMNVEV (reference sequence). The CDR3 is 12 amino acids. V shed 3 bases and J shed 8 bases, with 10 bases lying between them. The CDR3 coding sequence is TGTGCCAGCAGTTTGGTGGGCCGCGAAGCTTTCTTT. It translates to CASSLVGREAFF.

The CDR3 DNA is TGTGCCAGCAGTTACTCGGGCAGGGGTTATGGCTACACCTTC. This codes for CASSYSGRGYGYTF. This rearrangement joins TRBV6-5 to TRBJ1-2, with D maybe TRBD1 (6 bases). Trimming removed 0 bases from V and 5 bases from J, with 10 bases in between. The V gene's germline CDR1 is MNHEY and CDR2 SVGAGI. The CDR3 runs to 14 residues.

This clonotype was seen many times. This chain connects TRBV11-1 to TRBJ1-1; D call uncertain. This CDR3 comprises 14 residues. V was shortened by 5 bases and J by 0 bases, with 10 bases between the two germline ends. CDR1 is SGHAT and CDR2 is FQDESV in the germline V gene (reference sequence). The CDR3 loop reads CASSPWEVNTEAFF. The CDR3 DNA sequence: TGTGCCAGCAGCCCCTGGGAGGTGAACACTGAAGCTTTCTTT.

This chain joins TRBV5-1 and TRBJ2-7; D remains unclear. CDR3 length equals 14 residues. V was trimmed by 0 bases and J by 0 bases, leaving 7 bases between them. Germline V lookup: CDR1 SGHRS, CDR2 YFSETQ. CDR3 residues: CASSLGSVSYEQYF. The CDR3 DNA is TGCGCCAGCAGCTTGGGGTCAGTCTCCTACGAGCAGTACTTC. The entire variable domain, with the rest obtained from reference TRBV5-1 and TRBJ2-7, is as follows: KAGVTQTPRYLIKTRGQQVTLSCSPISGHRSVSWYQQTPGQGLQFLFEYFSETQRNKGNFPGRFSGRQFSNSRSEMNVSTLELGDSALYLCASSLGSVSYEQYFGPGTRLTVT.

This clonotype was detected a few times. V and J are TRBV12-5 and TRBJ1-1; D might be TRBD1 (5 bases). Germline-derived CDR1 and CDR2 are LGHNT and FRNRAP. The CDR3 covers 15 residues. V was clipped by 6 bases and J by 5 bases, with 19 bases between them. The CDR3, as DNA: TGTGCTAGTGGCACCAACGGGGGTGGTAGGACTGAAGCTTTCTTT. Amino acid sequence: CASGTNGGGRTEAFF.

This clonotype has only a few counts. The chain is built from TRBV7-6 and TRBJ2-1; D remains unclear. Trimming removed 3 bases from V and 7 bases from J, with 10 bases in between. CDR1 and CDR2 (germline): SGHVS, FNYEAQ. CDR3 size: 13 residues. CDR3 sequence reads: CASSFPGRNEQFF. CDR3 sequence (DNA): TGTGCCAGCAGCTTCCCCGGCCGGAATGAGCAGTTCTTC.

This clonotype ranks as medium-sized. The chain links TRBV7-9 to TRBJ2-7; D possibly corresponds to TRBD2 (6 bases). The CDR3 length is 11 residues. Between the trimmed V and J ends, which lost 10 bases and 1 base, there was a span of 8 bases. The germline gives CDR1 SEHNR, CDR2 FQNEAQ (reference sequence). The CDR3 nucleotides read TGTGCCACGGGGGATTCCTACGAGCAGTACTTC. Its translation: CATGDSYEQYF.

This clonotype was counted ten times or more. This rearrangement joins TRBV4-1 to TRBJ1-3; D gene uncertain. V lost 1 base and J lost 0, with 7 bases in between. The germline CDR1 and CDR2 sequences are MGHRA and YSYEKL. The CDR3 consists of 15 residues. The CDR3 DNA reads TGCGCCAGCAGCCAAGGGACTTTCTCTGGAAACACCATATATTTT. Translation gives CASSQGTFSGNTIYF.

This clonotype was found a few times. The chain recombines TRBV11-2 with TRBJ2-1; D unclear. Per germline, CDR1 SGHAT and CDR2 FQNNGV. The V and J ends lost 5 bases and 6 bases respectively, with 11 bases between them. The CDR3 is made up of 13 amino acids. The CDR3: CASSLLMSNEQFF. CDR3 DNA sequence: TGTGCCAGCAGCCTTTTAATGAGCAATGAGCAGTTCTTC.

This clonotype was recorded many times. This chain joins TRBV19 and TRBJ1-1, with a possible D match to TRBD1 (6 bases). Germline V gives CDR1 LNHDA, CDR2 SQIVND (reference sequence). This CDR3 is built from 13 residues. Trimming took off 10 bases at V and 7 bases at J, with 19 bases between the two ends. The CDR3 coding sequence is TGTGCCACCACCGCCACAGGGTTCGATGAAGCTTTCTTT. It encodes CATTATGFDEAFF.

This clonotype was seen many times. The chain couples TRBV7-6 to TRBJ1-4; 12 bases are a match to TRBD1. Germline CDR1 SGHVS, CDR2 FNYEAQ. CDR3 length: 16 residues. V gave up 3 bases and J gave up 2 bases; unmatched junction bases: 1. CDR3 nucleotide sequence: TGTGCCAGCAGCTTGGGACAGGGGGCGACTAATGAAAAACTGTTTTTT. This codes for CASSLGQGATNEKLFF.

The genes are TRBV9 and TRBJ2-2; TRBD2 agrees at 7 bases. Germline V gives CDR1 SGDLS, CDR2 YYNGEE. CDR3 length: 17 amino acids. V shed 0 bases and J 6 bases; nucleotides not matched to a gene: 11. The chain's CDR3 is CASSVVFAGAQPGELFF. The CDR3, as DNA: TGTGCCAGCAGCGTAGTTTTTGCGGGAGCTCAACCCGGGGAGCTGTTTTTT.

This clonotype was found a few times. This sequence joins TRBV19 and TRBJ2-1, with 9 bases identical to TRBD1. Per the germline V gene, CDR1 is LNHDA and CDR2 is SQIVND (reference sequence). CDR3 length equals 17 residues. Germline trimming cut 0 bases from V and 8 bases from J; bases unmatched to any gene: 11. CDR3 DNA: TGTGCCAGTAGTATAGATCCCCCGGGACAGGGATTCGATGAGCAGTTCTTC. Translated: CASSIDPPGQGFDEQFF.

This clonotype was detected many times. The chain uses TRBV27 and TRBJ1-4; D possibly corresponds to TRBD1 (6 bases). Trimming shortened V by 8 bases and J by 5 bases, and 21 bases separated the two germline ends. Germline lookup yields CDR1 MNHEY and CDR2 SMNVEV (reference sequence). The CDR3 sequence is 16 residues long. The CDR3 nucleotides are TGTGCCAGCGGGACCTCTGGGGGGGCGCAGAATGAAAAACTGTTTTTT. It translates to CASGTSGGAQNEKLFF. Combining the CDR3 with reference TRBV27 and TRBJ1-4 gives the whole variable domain EAQVTQNPRYLITVTGKKLTVTCSQNMNHEYMSWYRQDPGLGLRQIYYSMNVEVTDKGDVPEGYKVSRKEKRNFPLILESPSPNQTSLYFCASGTSGGAQNEKLFFGSGTQLSVL.

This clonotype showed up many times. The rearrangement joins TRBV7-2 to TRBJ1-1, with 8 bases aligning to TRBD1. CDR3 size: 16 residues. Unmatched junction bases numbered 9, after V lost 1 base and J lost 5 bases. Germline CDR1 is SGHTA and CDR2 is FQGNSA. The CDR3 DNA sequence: TGTGCCAGCAGCTTAGAGAGGACAGGGAGTGGGACTGAAGCTTTCTTT. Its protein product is CASSLERTGSGTEAFF.

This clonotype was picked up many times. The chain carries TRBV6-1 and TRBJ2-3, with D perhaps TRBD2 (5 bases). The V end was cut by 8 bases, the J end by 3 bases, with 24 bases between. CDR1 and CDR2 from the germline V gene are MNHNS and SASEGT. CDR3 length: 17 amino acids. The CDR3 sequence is CASGDLREGSGTDTQYF. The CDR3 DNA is TGTGCCAGCGGAGACCTAAGGGAAGGGTCGGGGACAGATACGCAGTATTTT.

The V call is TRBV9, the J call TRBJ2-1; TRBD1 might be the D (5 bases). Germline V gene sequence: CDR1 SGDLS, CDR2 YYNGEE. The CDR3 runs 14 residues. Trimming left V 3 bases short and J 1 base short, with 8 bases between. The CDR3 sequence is CASSARESYNEQFF. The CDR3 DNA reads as TGTGCCAGCAGCGCCAGGGAATCCTACAATGAGCAGTTCTTC. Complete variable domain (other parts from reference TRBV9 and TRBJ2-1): DSGVTQTPKHLITATGQRVTLRCSPRSGDLSVYWYQQSLDQGLQFLIQYYNGEERAKGNILERFSAQQFPDLHSELNLSSLELGDSALYFCASSARESYNEQFFGPGTRLTVL.

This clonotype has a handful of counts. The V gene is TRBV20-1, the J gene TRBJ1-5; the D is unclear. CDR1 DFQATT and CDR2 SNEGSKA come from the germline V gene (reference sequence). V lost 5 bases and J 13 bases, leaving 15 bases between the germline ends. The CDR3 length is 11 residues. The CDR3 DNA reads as TGCAGTGCTCCTATTGGACGTCTGCAGCATTTT. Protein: CSAPIGRLQHF.

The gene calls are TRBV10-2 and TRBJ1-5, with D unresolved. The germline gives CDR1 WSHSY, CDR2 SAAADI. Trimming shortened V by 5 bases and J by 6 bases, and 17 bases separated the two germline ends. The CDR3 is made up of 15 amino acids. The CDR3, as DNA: TGCGCCAGCAGTCCATCTATGAGGGCTGGTCAGCCCCAGCATTTT. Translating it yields CASSPSMRAGQPQHF.

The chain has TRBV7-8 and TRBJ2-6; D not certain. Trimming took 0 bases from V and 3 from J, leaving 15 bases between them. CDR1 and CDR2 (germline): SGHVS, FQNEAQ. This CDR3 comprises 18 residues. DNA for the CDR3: TGTGCCAGCAGCTTAGCAGGGTCCCGGGCACATGGGGCCAACGTCCTGACTTTC. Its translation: CASSLAGSRAHGANVLTF.